The 6 T cell receptor beta chains below come from one sample, sequenced in a study of T cell clonotyping in hematopoietic cell transplantation. TCRdb's table, derived via immunoSEQ multiplex PCR, lists solely in-frame clones and lacks some. The sample contains 15,000 to 20,000 clones, 80% to 90% of which appear only once. The sequencing sample was made of peripheral blood mononuclear cells. Every receptor here comes from a woman between 35 and 50 years old in good health. Some clones in this sample may be carry-over from other donors' samples.

The chain is built from TRBV30 and TRBJ1-5, with D possibly being TRBD1 (6 bases). There are 15 residues in the CDR3. CDR1 and CDR2 (germline): GTSNPN, SVGIG (reference sequence). Trimming took 2 bases from V and 0 from J, leaving 11 bases between them. CDR3 sequence: CAWSRGGLSNQPQHF. CDR3 DNA sequence: TGTGCCTGGAGTAGGGGGGGGCTTAGCAATCAGCCCCAGCATTTT. The full variable domain, with the rest looked up from reference TRBV30 and TRBJ1-5, is SQTIHQWPATLVQPVGSPLSLECTVEGTSNPNLYWYRQAAGRGLQLLFYSVGIGQISSEVPQNLSASRPQDRQFILSSKKLLLSDSGFYLCAWSRGGLSNQPQHFGDGTRLSIL.

This chain uses TRBV6-5 with TRBJ2-7; D perhaps matches TRBD2 (7 bases). V was clipped by 0 bases and J by 3 bases, with 12 bases between them. CDR1 and CDR2 from the germline V gene are MNHEY and SVGAGI. This CDR3 contains 15 residues. The DNA for the CDR3 is TGTGCCAGCAGTTACTCCGGGGGAGGGGGCTACGAGCAGTACTTC. It translates to CASSYSGGGGYEQYF.

The rearrangement uses TRBV19 and TRBJ2-3; 9 bases map to TRBD1. This CDR3 spans 13 amino acids. The V segment lost 11 bases and the J segment 1 base; nucleotides outside the gene matches: 4. Per the germline V gene, CDR1 is LNHDA and CDR2 is SQIVND (reference sequence). This CDR3 is CASRDRGTDTQYF. The DNA for the CDR3 is TGTGCCTCCCGGGACAGGGGCACAGATACGCAGTATTTT.

The chain recombines TRBV5-6 with TRBJ1-3, with D maybe TRBD1 (5 bases). The CDR3 runs 16 residues. Germline V gives CDR1 SGHDT, CDR2 YYEEEE. V gave up 1 base and J gave up 0 bases, with 11 bases separating them. CDR3 in DNA: TGTGCCAGCAGCTTGCGGGGCCCGAACTCTGGAAACACCATATATTTT. It is translated as CASSLRGPNSGNTIYF.

The chain couples TRBV28 to TRBJ2-6, with D hard to call. Trimming removed 6 bases at V and 0 bases at J, with 15 bases between. CDR1 is MDHEN, CDR2 SYDVKM, per germline. The CDR3 covers 17 residues. The CDR3 sequence is CASSRPFFRSGANVLTF. Here the CDR3 DNA reads TGTGCCAGCAGCCGACCTTTTTTTCGCTCTGGGGCCAACGTCCTGACTTTC.

Only one count was recorded for this clone. The V gene is TRBV7-9, the J gene TRBJ2-7; D may be TRBD2 (6 bases). The CDR3 loop spans 16 amino acids. Germline values: CDR1 SEHNR, CDR2 FQNEAQ (reference sequence). The V end was cut by 4 bases, the J end by 5 bases, with 21 bases between. The CDR3 loop is CASSSRLTSNGNEQYF. Written as DNA, the CDR3 is TGTGCCAGCAGCTCCCGCCTGACTAGTAATGGCAACGAGCAGTACTTC.